One and the same sample provided the 8 T cell receptor beta chains below, sequenced in a study of somatic mutations in cytotoxic T cells in rheumatoid arthritis. Libraries were prepared by immunoSEQ multiplex PCR; TCRdb keeps only in-frame clonotypes and omits some of them. There are some 30,000 clones in the sample; around 90% occur only once, and about 10% lies in the top ten. Material: CD8+ T cells sorted from blood. These receptors were taken from an adult with rheumatoid arthritis.

V and J are TRBV5-1 and TRBJ2-3; perhaps D is TRBD1 or TRBD2 (5 bases each). Germline V gives CDR1 SGHRS, CDR2 YFSETQ. Trimming pared 5 bases from V and 2 bases from J, leaving 15 bases between. The length of the CDR3 is 15 residues. CDR3 coding DNA: TGCGCCAGCAGACCCGGGACCAGCATCACAGATACGCAGTATTTT. This gives the protein CASRPGTSITDTQYF.

The chain combines TRBV11-2 with TRBJ2-2, with D possibly TRBD1 on 6 matching bases. This CDR3 is built from 16 residues. Germline V lookup: CDR1 SGHAT, CDR2 FQNNGV. Trimming pared 5 bases from V and 0 bases from J, leaving 13 bases between. DNA of the CDR3: TGTGCCAGCAGCCCCCTTGCAGGGGCGAACACCGGGGAGCTGTTTTTT. Its protein product is CASSPLAGANTGELFF.

The rearrangement joins TRBV18 to TRBJ2-5, with TRBD2 identical over 7 bases. Germline V gives CDR1 KGHSH, CDR2 LQKENI. V was clipped by 6 bases and J by 4 bases; unmatched bases: 14. The CDR3 has 16 residues. The CDR3 region is CASSGARGDERETQYF. CDR3 bases: TGTGCCAGCTCTGGCGCCCGGGGGGATGAGAGAGAGACCCAGTACTTC.

The V and J genes are TRBV5-8 and TRBJ1-4; the match to TRBD1 covers 10 bases. After removal of 4 bases from V and 8 bases from J, the junction contained 8 bases not matched to a gene. CDR3 length equals 15 residues. Germline CDR1 is SGHTS and CDR2 is YDEGEE. The CDR3 spells CASSPLDRGREKLFF. The CDR3 region has the DNA TGTGCCAGCAGCCCTTTGGACAGGGGGAGAGAAAAACTGTTTTTT.

The rearrangement uses TRBV5-6 and TRBJ2-1, with TRBD1 identical over 8 bases. The junction had 14 bases not matched to a gene; V was cut back by 5 bases and J by 4 bases. Looked up from germline, CDR1 is SGHDT and CDR2 is YYEEEE. The CDR3 has 17 residues. The CDR3 region has the DNA TGTGCCAGCAGTAATGATTCCGGGACAGGATTTTACAATGAGCAGTTCTTC. Its translation is CASSNDSGTGFYNEQFF.

The rearrangement joins TRBV19 to TRBJ1-2; TRBD1 matches at 11 bases. The CDR3 runs 15 residues. V shed 3 bases, J shed 3 bases, and the junction held 3 bases outside the gene matches. CDR1 LNHDA and CDR2 SQIVND come from the germline V gene (reference sequence). The chain's CDR3 is CASSIGQGAHYGYTF. DNA for the CDR3: TGTGCCAGTAGTATCGGACAGGGGGCCCACTATGGCTACACCTTC.

This clone was recorded once. The genes are TRBV29-1 and TRBJ2-3, with 7 bases that match TRBD2. Losses at the gene ends were 2 bases for V and 2 bases for J; bases not matched to a gene: 1. This CDR3 is built from 13 residues. Germline CDR1 is SQVTM and CDR2 is ANQGSEA. CDR3 sequence (DNA): TGCAGCGTTGAACTAGCGGACACAGATACGCAGTATTTT. The encoded protein is CSVELADTDTQYF.

The J gene is TRBJ2-3, the V gene TRBV2, with 8 bases fitting TRBD2. Germline assignment: CDR1 SNHLY and CDR2 FYNNEI. The CDR3 has 17 amino acids. Trimming cost V 4 bases and J 0 bases; bases outside gene matches: 9. CDR3 residues: CASSAPLTSVSTDTQYF. The CDR3 nucleotides read TGTGCCAGCAGTGCCCCCTTGACTAGCGTAAGCACAGATACGCAGTATTTT.